Shown below are 3 T cell receptor beta chains from a single sample sequenced in a study of T cells in Graves' hyperthyroidism and ophthalmopathy. Amplification yielded TCR beta CDR3 regions, with RNA transcripts as the source. During a first-round RT-PCR of the TCR CDR3, the HTBI primer set was used. TCRdb called the multiplex PCR reads again in MiXCR, with one record for every CDR3 protein. The table includes some 460,000 distinct CDR3 sequences, 15% to 19% detected once. The sample was blood. These receptors were obtained from a woman younger than 35 with Graves' hyperthyroidism.

V gene TRBV19 combines with J gene TRBJ1-6; the D gene is possibly TRBD1 (5 bases). This CDR3 has 15 amino acids. V was trimmed by 7 bases and J by 0 bases, leaving 10 bases between them. Germline values: CDR1 LNHDA, CDR2 SQIVND (reference sequence). CDR3 nucleotide sequence: TGTGCCAGTATGTGGACATCCTCCTATAATTCACCCCTCCACTTT. Translation gives CASMWTSSYNSPLHF.

The V gene is TRBV2, the J gene TRBJ1-6; D is unresolved. The CDR3 runs to 14 residues. Germline V gene data show CDR1 as SNHLY and CDR2 as FYNNEI. V was trimmed by 6 bases and J by 3 bases, leaving 9 bases between them. The CDR3 region is CASRSDDYNSPLHF. In DNA, the CDR3 is TGTGCCAGCAGGTCCGACGACTATAATTCACCCCTCCACTTT.

This clonotype was counted only a few times. The rearrangement joins TRBV6-2 or TRBV6-3 to TRBJ2-2, with D perhaps TRBD1 or TRBD2 (6 bases each). Trimming took 7 bases from V and 6 from J, leaving 15 bases between them. The CDR3 spans 14 residues. CDR1 and CDR2 (germline): MNHEY, SVGEGT. This CDR3 reads CASTPYREAGELFF. For the CDR3, the DNA is TGTGCCAGCACTCCCTACAGGGAGGCCGGGGAGCTGTTTTTT.